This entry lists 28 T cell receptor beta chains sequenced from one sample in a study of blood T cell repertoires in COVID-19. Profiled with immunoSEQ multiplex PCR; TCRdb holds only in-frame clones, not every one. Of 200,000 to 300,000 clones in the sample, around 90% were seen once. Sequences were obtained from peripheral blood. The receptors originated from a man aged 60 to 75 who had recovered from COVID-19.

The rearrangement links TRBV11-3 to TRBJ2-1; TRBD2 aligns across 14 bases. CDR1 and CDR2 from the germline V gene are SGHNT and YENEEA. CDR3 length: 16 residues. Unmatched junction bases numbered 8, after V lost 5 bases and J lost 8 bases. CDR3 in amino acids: CASSAKGLAGGHEQFF. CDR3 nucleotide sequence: TGTGCCAGCAGCGCTAAAGGACTAGCGGGGGGCCATGAGCAGTTCTTC.

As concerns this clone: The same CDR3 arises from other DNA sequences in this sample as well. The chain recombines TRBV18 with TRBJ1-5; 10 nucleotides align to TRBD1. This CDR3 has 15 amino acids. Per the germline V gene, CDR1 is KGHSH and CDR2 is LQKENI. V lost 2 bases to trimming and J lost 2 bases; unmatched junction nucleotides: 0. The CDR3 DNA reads TGTGCCAGCTCACCAGGGACAGGGGGCAATCAGCCCCAGCATTTT. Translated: CASSPGTGGNQPQHF.

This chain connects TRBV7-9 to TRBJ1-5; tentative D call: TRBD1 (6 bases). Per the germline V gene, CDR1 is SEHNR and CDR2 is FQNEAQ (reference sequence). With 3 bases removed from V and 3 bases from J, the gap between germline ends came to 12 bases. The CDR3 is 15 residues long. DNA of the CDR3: TGTGCCAGCAGCTTCTGGGCAGGGGACAATCAGCCCCAGCATTTT. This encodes CASSFWAGDNQPQHF.

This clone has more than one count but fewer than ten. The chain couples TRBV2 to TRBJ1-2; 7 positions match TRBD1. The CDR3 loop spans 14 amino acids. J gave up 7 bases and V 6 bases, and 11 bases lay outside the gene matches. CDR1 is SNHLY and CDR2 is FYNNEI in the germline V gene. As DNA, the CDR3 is TGTGCCAGCAGCGTTACCAGGGGGTCGGGTGGCTACACCTTC. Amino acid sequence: CASSVTRGSGGYTF.

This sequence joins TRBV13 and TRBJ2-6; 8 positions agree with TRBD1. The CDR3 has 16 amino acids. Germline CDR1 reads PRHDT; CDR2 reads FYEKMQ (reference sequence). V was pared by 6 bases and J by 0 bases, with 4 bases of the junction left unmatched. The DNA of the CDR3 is TGTGCCAGCAGGGGCAGGGGGCACTCTGGGGCCAACGTCCTGACTTTC. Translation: CASRGRGHSGANVLTF.

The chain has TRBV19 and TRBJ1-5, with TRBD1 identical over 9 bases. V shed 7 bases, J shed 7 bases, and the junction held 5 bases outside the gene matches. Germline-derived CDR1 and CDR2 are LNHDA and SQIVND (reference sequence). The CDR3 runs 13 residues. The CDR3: CASIRDREQPQHF. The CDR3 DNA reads TGTGCCAGTATCAGGGACAGGGAACAGCCCCAGCATTTT.

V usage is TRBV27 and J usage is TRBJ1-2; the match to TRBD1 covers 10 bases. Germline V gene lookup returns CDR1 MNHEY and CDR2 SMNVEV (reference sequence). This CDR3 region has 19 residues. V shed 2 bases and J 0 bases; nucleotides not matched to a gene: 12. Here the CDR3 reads CASSLSFRDRGLSNYGYTF. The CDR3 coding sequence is TGTGCCAGCAGTTTAAGCTTCCGGGACAGGGGTTTATCTAACTATGGCTACACCTTC.

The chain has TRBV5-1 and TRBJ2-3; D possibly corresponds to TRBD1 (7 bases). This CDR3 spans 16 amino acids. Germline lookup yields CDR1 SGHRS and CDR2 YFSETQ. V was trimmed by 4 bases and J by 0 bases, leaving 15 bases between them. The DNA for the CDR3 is TGCGCCAGCAGCAAACCGACAGGGACTAGCACAGATACGCAGTATTTT. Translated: CASSKPTGTSTDTQYF. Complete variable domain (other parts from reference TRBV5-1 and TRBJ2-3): KAGVTQTPRYLIKTRGQQVTLSCSPISGHRSVSWYQQTPGQGLQFLFEYFSETQRNKGNFPGRFSGRQFSNSRSEMNVSTLELGDSALYLCASSKPTGTSTDTQYFGPGTRLTVL.

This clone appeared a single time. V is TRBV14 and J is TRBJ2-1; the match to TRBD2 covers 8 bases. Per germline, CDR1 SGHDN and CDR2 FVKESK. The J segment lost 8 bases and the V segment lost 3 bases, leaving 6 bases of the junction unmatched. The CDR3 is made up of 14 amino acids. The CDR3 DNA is TGTGCCAGCAGCCATGGGACTAGACTCTATGAGCAGTTCTTC. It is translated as CASSHGTRLYEQFF.

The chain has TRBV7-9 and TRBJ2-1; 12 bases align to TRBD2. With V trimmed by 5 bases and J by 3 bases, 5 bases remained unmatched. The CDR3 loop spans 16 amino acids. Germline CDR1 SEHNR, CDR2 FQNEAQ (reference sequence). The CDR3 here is CASSPSTSGGYNEQFF. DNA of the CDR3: TGTGCCAGCAGCCCCTCGACTAGCGGGGGCTACAATGAGCAGTTCTTC.

The CDR3 spells CASSGGPYEQYF. In DNA form, the CDR3 reads TGTGCCAGCAGTGGAGGACCCTACGAGCAGTACTTC. This rearrangement joins TRBV27 to TRBJ2-7; weak D call: TRBD2 (5 bases). With 5 bases removed from V and 2 bases from J, the gap between germline ends came to 7 bases. The CDR3 totals 12 residues. Germline CDR1 and CDR2: MNHEY and SMNVEV (reference sequence).

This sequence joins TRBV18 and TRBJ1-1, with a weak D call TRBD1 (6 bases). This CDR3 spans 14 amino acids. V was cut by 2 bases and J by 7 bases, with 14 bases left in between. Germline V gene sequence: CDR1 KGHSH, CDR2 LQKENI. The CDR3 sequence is CASSPGGASGEAFF. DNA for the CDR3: TGTGCCAGCTCACCAGGGGGCGCGTCCGGTGAAGCTTTCTTT.

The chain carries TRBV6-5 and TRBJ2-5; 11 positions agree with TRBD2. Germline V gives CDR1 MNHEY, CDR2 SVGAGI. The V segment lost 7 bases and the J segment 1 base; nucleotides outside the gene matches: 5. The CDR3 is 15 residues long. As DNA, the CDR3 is TGTGCCAGCAAGGCTAGCGGGGGGATCCAAGAGACCCAGTACTTC. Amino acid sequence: CASKASGGIQETQYF.

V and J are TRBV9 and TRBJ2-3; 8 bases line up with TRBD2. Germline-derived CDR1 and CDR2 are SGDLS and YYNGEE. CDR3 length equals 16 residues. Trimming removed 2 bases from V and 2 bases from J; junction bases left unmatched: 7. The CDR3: CASSVTSGGITDTQYF. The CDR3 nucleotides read TGTGCCAGCAGCGTTACTTCGGGGGGGATCACAGATACGCAGTATTTT.

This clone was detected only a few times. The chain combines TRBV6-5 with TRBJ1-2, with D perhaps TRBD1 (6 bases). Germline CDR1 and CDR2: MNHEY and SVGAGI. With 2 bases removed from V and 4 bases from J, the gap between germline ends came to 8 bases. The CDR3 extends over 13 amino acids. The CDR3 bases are TGTGCCAGCAGTTACACAGGGATCTATGGCTACACCTTC. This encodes CASSYTGIYGYTF.

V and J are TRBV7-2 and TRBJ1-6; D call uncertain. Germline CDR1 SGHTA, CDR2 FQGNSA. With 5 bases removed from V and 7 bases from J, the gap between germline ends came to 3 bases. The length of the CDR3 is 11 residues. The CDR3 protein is CASSLNSPLHF. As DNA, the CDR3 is TGTGCCAGCAGCCTGAATTCACCCCTCCACTTT.

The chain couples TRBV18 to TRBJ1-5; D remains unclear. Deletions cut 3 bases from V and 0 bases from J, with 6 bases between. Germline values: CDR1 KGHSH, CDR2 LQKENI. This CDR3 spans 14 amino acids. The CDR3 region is CASSPTNSNQPQHF. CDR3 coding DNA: TGTGCCAGCTCACCTACTAATAGCAATCAGCCCCAGCATTTT.

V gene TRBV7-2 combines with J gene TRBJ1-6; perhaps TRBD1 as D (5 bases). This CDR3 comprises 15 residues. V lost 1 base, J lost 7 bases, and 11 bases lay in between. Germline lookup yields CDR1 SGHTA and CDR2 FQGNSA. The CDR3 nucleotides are TGTGCCAGCAGCTTAGGGCAGGGTTGGAATTCACCCCTCCACTTT. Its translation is CASSLGQGWNSPLHF.

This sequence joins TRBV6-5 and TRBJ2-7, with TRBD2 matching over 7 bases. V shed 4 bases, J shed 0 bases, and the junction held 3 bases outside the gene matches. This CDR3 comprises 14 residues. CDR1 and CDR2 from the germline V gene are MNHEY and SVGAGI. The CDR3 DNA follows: TGTGCCAGCAGTTTTGGCGGGAGCTCCTACGAGCAGTACTTC. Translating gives CASSFGGSSYEQYF.

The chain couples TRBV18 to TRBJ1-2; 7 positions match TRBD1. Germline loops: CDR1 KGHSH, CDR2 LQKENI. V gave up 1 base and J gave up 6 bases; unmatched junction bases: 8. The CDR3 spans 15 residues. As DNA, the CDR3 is TGTGCCAGCTCACCACGTGTAGAAGGGGGCGATGGCTACACCTTC. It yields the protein CASSPRVEGGDGYTF.

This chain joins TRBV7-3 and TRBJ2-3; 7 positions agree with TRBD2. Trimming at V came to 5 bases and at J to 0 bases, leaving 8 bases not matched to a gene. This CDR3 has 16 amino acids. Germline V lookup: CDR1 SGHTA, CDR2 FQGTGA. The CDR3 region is CASSARPGGSTDTQYF. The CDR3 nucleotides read TGTGCCAGCAGCGCCCGACCGGGGGGAAGCACAGATACGCAGTATTTT.

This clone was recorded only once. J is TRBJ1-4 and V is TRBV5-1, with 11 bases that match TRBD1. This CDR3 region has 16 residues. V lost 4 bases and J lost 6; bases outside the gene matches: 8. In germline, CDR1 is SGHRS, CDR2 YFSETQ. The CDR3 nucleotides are TGCGCCAGCAGCCGCGGACAGGGGGCGAAGGATGAAAAACTGTTTTTT. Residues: CASSRGQGAKDEKLFF.

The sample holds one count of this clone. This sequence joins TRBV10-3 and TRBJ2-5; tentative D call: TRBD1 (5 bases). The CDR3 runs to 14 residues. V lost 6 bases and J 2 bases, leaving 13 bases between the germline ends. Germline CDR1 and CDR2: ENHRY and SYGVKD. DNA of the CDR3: TGTGCCATCAGCACAGGTCTCCTACAAGAGACCCAGTACTTC. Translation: CAISTGLLQETQYF.

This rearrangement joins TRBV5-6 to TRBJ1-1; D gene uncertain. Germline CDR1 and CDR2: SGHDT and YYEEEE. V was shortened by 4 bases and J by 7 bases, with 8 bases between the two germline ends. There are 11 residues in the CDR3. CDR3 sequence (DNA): TGTGCCAGCAGCCGACTCCTTGAAGCTTTCTTT. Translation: CASSRLLEAFF.

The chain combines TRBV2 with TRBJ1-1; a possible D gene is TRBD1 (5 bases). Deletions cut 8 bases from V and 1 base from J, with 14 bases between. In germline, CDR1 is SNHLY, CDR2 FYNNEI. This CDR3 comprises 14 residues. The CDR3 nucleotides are TGTGCCAGCGGCCGGGGGGGGTCGAACACTGAAGCTTTCTTT. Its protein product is CASGRGGSNTEAFF.

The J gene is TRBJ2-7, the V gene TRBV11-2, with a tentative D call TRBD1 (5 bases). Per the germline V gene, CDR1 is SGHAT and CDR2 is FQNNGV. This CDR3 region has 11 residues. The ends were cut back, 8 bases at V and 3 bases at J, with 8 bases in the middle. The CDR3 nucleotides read TGTGCCAGCGAAGACAGCTACGAGCAGTACTTC. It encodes CASEDSYEQYF.

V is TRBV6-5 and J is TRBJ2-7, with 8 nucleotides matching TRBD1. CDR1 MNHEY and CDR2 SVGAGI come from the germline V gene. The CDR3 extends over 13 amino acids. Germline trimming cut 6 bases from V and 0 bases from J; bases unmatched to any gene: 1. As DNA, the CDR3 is TGTGCCAGCAGCGGGACAGGCTCCTACGAGCAGTACTTC. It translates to CASSGTGSYEQYF.

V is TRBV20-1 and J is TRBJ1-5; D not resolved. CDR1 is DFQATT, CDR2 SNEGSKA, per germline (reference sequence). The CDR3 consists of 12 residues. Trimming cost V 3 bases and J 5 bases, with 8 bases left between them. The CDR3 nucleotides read TGCAGTGCTAGTTCTTCCGATCAGCCCCAGCATTTT. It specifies CSASSSDQPQHF.